This T cell receptor beta chain was found in a study of blood T cells in healthy people across ages. The length of the CDR3 is 15 residues. V lost 2 bases and J 8 bases, leaving 18 bases between the germline ends. CDR1 is SGHTA and CDR2 is FQGNSA in the germline V gene. A J-beta primer mix and a sample-barcoded 5' primer were used in a second PCR of about 6 to 12 cycles. MiXCR, applied by TCRdb to the 5' RACE reads, yields one record per CDR3 protein. Among around 1,000,000 distinct CDR3 sequences listed, roughly two fifths were seen once. The TCR sequence derives from a young man in good health. The sequenced material came from blood. This rearrangement joins TRBV7-2 to TRBJ1-1; TRBD1 is a possible D gene (5 bases). Here the CDR3 reads CASSLSSGTNWEAFF. The CDR3 DNA reads as TGTGCCAGCAGCTTAAGTAGCGGGACCAACTGGGAAGCTTTCTTT.